The 17 T cell receptor beta chains below were found in one sample sequenced in a study of cytotoxic CD8 clonotypes in ibrutinib-treated CLL. Sequencing was performed with immunoSEQ multiplex PCR; in TCRdb, only in-frame clones are kept and a portion is missing. The top ten clones hold roughly a third of a sample with about 15,000 clones, less than 55% of them seen once. Material: PBMCs, obtained at an approximately 23-month disease-progression time point, from a patient treated with ibrutinib. The source of these receptors is a human donor with chronic lymphocytic leukemia.

This clone was seen more than once but under ten times. This chain connects TRBV11-2 to TRBJ1-1; D perhaps matches TRBD1 (5 bases). CDR3 size: 15 residues. CDR1 is SGHAT and CDR2 is FQNNGV in the germline V gene. V lost 5 bases and J 10 bases, leaving 23 bases between the germline ends. The chain's CDR3 is CASSLRLGGVISAFF. The CDR3 nucleotides are TGTGCCAGCAGCCTACGGCTCGGGGGAGTTATTTCAGCTTTCTTT. Combining the CDR3 with reference TRBV11-2 and TRBJ1-1 gives the whole variable domain EAGVAQSPRYKIIEKRQSVAFWCNPISGHATLYWYQQILGQGPKLLIQFQNNGVVDDSQLPKDRFSAERLKGVDSTLKIQPAKLEDSAVYLCASSLRLGGVISAFFGQGTRLTVV.

This clone was detected a few times. The chain joins TRBV5-1 to TRBJ1-3; 9 bases align to TRBD1. Germline V lookup: CDR1 SGHRS, CDR2 YFSETQ. The CDR3 runs to 15 residues. V was pared by 4 bases and J by 4 bases, with 6 bases of the junction left unmatched. This CDR3 reads CASSPAGTGGNTIYF. CDR3 coding DNA: TGCGCCAGCAGCCCGGCCGGGACAGGGGGAAACACCATATATTTT.

The chain uses TRBV11-2 and TRBJ1-2; D is unresolved. This CDR3 spans 11 amino acids. Trimming removed 5 bases at V and 9 bases at J, with 10 bases between. Germline V lookup: CDR1 SGHAT, CDR2 FQNNGV. The CDR3 DNA follows: TGTGCCAGCAGCCGAACCCGGAGCTACACCTTC. It yields the protein CASSRTRSYTF.

The rearrangement uses TRBV27 and TRBJ2-2; a weak D match, TRBD1 (6 bases). V lost 5 bases, J lost 0 bases, and 10 bases lay in between. This CDR3 region has 15 residues. Germline V gene data show CDR1 as MNHEY and CDR2 as SMNVEV (reference sequence). CDR3: CASSPTGSNTGELFF. The CDR3 region has the DNA TGTGCCAGCAGTCCCACAGGGTCGAACACCGGGGAGCTGTTTTTT.

This clone occurred once. This sequence joins TRBV27 and TRBJ2-1; TRBD2 matches at 10 bases. Germline CDR1 MNHEY, CDR2 SMNVEV (reference sequence). V shed 5 bases and J 7 bases; nucleotides not matched to a gene: 5. This CDR3 is 14 amino acids long. This CDR3 reads CASSPSGGWNEQFF. DNA of the CDR3: TGTGCCAGCAGTCCTAGCGGGGGCTGGAATGAGCAGTTCTTC.

V is TRBV7-6 and J is TRBJ2-2; 9 bases line up with TRBD1. From germline, CDR1 is SGHVS and CDR2 FNYEAQ. The CDR3 is 17 amino acids. J was trimmed by 3 bases and V by 5 bases; bases with no gene match: 10. In nucleotides, the CDR3 is TGTGCCAGCAGCCAGACCCCCGGGACAGGGCACACCGGGGAGCTGTTTTTT. Translating gives CASSQTPGTGHTGELFF.

The V and J genes are TRBV5-1 and TRBJ2-7, with D possibly matching TRBD1 (7 bases). CDR1 SGHRS and CDR2 YFSETQ come from the germline V gene. The CDR3 extends over 13 amino acids. Trimming took 0 bases from V and 6 from J, leaving 10 bases between them. As DNA, the CDR3 is TGCGCCAGCAGCTTGGCGCAGGGGGGCGAGCAGTACTTC. It is translated as CASSLAQGGEQYF.

The chain links TRBV6-6 to TRBJ2-1; no clear D gene. The CDR3 consists of 13 residues. Germline V gene lookup returns CDR1 MNHNY and CDR2 SVGAGI (reference sequence). V was shortened by 0 bases and J by 7 bases, with 7 bases between the two germline ends. DNA for the CDR3: TGTGCCAGCAGTTACTCGATAGGGAATGAGCAGTTCTTC. This translates into CASSYSIGNEQFF.

The chain couples TRBV4-2 to TRBJ2-7, with 9 bases lining up with TRBD2. This CDR3 has 16 residues. CDR1 is LGHNA and CDR2 is YNFKEQ in the germline V gene. V shed 1 base, J shed 3 bases, and the junction held 7 bases outside the gene matches. In DNA form, the CDR3 reads TGTGCCAGCAGCCAAGTAGGGAGCGGGGGGCTCTACGAGCAGTACTTC. Translating it yields CASSQVGSGGLYEQYF.

The chain recombines TRBV15 with TRBJ1-2; the D gene is possibly TRBD1 (5 bases). Germline CDR1 and CDR2: LNHNV and YYDKDF (reference sequence). The germline V and J ends were trimmed by 0 bases and 4 bases, with 15 bases remaining between them. CDR3 length: 16 amino acids. CDR3 nucleotide sequence: TGTGCCACCAGCAGAGATGTGGGGGGTTCTATCTATGGCTACACCTTC. Its protein product is CATSRDVGGSIYGYTF. Using reference TRBV15 and TRBJ1-2 for the parts outside the CDR3, the full variable domain is DAMVIQNPRYQVTQFGKPVTLSCSQTLNHNVMYWYQQKSSQAPKLLFHYYDKDFNNEADTPDNFQSRRPNTSFCFLDIRSPGLGDTAMYLCATSRDVGGSIYGYTFGSGTRLTVV.

The sample holds a few counts of this clone. The V call is TRBV2, the J call TRBJ1-2; 8 positions match TRBD1. V trimming: 6 bases; J trimming: 5 bases; junction bases outside the gene matches: 11. This CDR3 spans 15 amino acids. Germline V CDR1 and CDR2: SNHLY, FYNNEI. DNA of the CDR3: TGTGCCAGCAGCCGCAGACAGGGGCGACTTTATGGCTACACCTTC. Translating gives CASSRRQGRLYGYTF. Full variable domain (missing parts from reference TRBV2 and TRBJ1-2): EPEVTQTPSHQVTQMGQEVILRCVPISNHLYFYWYRQILGQKVEFLVSFYNNEISEKSEIFDDQFSVERPDGSNFTLKIRSTKLEDSAMYFCASSRRQGRLYGYTFGSGTRLTVV.

V usage is TRBV4-2 and J usage is TRBJ2-2, with a weak D call TRBD2 (5 bases). Germline V lookup: CDR1 LGHNA, CDR2 YNFKEQ. V shed 6 bases and J shed 1 base, with 6 bases lying between them. CDR3 length: 13 amino acids. CDR3 sequence reads: CASRGGNTGELFF. CDR3 DNA sequence: TGTGCCAGCAGAGGAGGGAACACCGGGGAGCTGTTTTTT.

The chain recombines TRBV9 with TRBJ1-2; 7 bases are shared with TRBD1. Germline V gives CDR1 SGDLS, CDR2 YYNGEE. The CDR3 is made up of 16 amino acids. Losses at the gene ends were 4 bases for V and 1 base for J; bases not matched to a gene: 10. The CDR3 DNA reads as TGTGCCAGCAGCCATAGAAACAGGGGCCTTAACTATGGCTACACCTTC. Its protein product is CASSHRNRGLNYGYTF.

This clone has more than one count but fewer than ten. The CDR3 loop reads CASGTGYSNQPQHF. CDR3 bases: TGTGCTAGTGGGACGGGGTATAGCAATCAGCCCCAGCATTTT. The V call is TRBV12-5, the J call TRBJ1-5; D is unclear. This CDR3 is built from 14 residues. Trimming stripped 6 bases from V and 0 bases from J, with 9 bases between. Germline CDR1 reads LGHNT; CDR2 reads FRNRAP. The full variable domain, with the rest looked up from reference TRBV12-5 and TRBJ1-5, is DARVTQTPRHKVTEMGQEVTMRCQPILGHNTVFWYRQTMMQGLELLAYFRNRAPLDDSGMPKDRFSAEMPDATLATLKIQPSEPRDSAVYFCASGTGYSNQPQHFGDGTRLSIL.

This sequence joins TRBV7-8 and TRBJ2-7, with 9 bases that match TRBD1. The V gene end was trimmed by 1 base and the J gene end by 3 bases; junction bases not matched to a gene: 4. Germline loops: CDR1 SGHVS, CDR2 FQNEAQ. The CDR3 consists of 15 residues. CDR3 protein: CASSLEVGQGYEQYF. The CDR3 DNA follows: TGTGCCAGCAGCTTAGAGGTGGGACAGGGCTACGAGCAGTACTTC.

The chain recombines TRBV5-1 with TRBJ1-1; possibly TRBD1 for D (5 bases). This CDR3 is 15 amino acids long. Between the trimmed V and J ends, which lost 1 base and 5 bases, there was a span of 15 bases. The germline CDR1 and CDR2 sequences are SGHRS and YFSETQ. In DNA, the CDR3 is TGCGCCAGCAGCTTGTTCGGGTCGGGGGAAACTGAAGCTTTCTTT. Translating it yields CASSLFGSGETEAFF.

V and J are TRBV4-1 and TRBJ1-2; D is ambiguous. Trimming stripped 3 bases from V and 5 bases from J, with 16 bases between. This CDR3 has 15 residues. The germline CDR1 and CDR2 sequences are MGHRA and YSYEKL. The CDR3 sequence is CASSHFGKTLYGYTF. The CDR3 bases are TGCGCCAGCAGCCACTTTGGTAAGACCCTATATGGCTACACCTTC.